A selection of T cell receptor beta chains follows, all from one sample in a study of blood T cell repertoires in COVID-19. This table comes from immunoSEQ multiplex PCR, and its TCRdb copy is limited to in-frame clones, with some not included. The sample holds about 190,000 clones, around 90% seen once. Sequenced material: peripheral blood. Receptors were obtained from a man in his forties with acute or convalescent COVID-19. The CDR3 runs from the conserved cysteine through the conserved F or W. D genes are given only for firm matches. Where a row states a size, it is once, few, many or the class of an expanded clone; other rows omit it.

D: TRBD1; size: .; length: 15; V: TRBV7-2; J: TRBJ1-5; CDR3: CASSKGQGLGEPQHF; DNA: TGTGCCAGCAGCAAGGGACAGGGGCTCGGGGAGCCCCAGCATTTT
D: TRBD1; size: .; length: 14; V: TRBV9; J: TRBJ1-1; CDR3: CASSPTGGEAEAFF; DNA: TGTGCCAGCAGCCCTACAGGGGGCGAAGCTGAAGCTTTCTTT
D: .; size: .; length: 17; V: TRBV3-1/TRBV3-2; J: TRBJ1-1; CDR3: CASSQDAVGLAGSGAFF; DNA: TGTGCCAGCAGCCAAGATGCCGTTGGCCTCGCTGGTTCGGGAGCTTTCTTT
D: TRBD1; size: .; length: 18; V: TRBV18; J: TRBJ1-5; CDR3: CASSTGTGGSFGNQPQHF; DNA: TGTGCCAGCTCGACCGGGACAGGGGGTTCCTTCGGCAATCAGCCCCAGCATTTT
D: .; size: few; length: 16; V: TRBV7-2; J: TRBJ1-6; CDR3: CASSSEDSRYNSPLHF; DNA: TGTGCCAGCAGCTCCGAGGACAGTCGCTATAATTCACCCCTCCACTTT
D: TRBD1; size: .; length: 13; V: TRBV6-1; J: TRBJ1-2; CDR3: CASSDRDRGGGVF; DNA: TGTGCCAGCAGTGACCGGGACAGGGGAGGAGGGGTCTTC
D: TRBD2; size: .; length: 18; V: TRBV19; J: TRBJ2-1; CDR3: CASSPHPFSGLEGNEQFF; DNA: TGTGCCAGTAGTCCACACCCCTTCTCGGGACTAGAGGGCAATGAGCAGTTCTTC
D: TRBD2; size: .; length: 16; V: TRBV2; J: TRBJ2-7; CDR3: CASSELPTSGGYEQYF; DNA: TGTGCCAGCAGTGAGCTCCCTACTAGCGGCGGCTACGAGCAGTACTTC
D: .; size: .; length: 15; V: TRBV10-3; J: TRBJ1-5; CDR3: CAISESWDKGQPQHF; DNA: TGTGCCATCAGTGAGTCATGGGACAAAGGTCAGCCCCAGCATTTT
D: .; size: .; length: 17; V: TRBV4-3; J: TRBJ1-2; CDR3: CASSQDVAGDNLIGYTF; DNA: TGCGCCAGCAGCCAAGATGTGGCGGGGGACAACCTCATAGGCTACACCTTC
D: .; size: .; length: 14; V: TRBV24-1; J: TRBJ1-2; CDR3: CATSDLTGGAGYTF; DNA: TGTGCCACCAGTGATTTGACGGGGGGCGCCGGCTACACCTTC
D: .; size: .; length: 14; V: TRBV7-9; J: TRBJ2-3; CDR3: CASSFAGAGDTQYF; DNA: TGTGCCAGCAGCTTCGCGGGGGCGGGAGATACGCAGTATTTT
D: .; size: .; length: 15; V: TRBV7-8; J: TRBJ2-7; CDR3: CASSLSRPQGGEQYF; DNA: TGTGCCAGCAGCTTATCCCGACCTCAAGGAGGCGAGCAGTACTTC
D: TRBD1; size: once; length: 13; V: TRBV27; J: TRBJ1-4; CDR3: CASKGAAREKLFF; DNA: TGTGCCAGCAAGGGGGCCGCGAGGGAAAAACTGTTTTTT
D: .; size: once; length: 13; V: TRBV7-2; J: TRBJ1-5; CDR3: CASSPEFTQPQHF; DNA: TGTGCCAGCAGCCCGGAGTTTACTCAGCCCCAGCATTTT
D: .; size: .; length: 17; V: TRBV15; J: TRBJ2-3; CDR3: CATSRDEAGTSTDTQYF; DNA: TGTGCCACCAGCAGAGATGAAGCGGGTACTAGCACAGATACGCAGTATTTT
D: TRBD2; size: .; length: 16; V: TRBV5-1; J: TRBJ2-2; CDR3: CASSLRASGNTGELFF; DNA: TGCGCCAGCAGCTTGAGGGCTAGCGGGAACACCGGGGAGCTGTTTTTT
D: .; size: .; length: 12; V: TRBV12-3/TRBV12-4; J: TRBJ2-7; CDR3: CASSFLPYEQYF; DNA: TGTGCCAGCAGCTTCCTACCCTACGAGCAGTACTTC
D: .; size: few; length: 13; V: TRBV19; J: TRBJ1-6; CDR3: CAIGTRSGSPLHF; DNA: TGTGCCATTGGGACTCGGTCGGGGTCACCCCTCCACTTT
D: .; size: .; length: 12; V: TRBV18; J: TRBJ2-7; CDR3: CASSPFEGEQYF; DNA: TGTGCCAGCTCACCATTCGAGGGCGAGCAGTACTTC